The 20 T cell receptor beta chains reported below all come from one sample, sequenced in a study of T cell responses to AZD1222 COVID-19 vaccine. Clones were read by immunoSEQ multiplex PCR, and TCRdb kept only the in-frame ones, dropping some. Among 75,000 to 95,000 clones, roughly 90% were seen once, and the ten largest hold 4% to 5%. The source was peripheral blood, collected on day 0 of AZD1222 vaccination. These receptors were taken from an adult in good health.

This clone was counted at least ten times. The chain combines TRBV12-3 or TRBV12-4 with TRBJ1-2, with 7 bases aligning to TRBD1. The trim removed 5 bases at V and 8 bases at J, leaving 8 bases unmatched. There are 13 residues in the CDR3. CDR3 DNA sequence: TGTGCCAGCAGTCCGACAGGGTTTCGGGGCTACACCTTC. Translated, it gives CASSPTGFRGYTF.

This chain uses TRBV29-1 with TRBJ1-2; D is possibly TRBD1 (6 bases). V lost 0 bases and J lost 8, with 13 bases in between. Germline assignment: CDR1 SQVTM and CDR2 ANQGSEA. The CDR3 covers 13 residues. The CDR3 reads CSVEEWTVSGYTF. For the CDR3, the DNA is TGCAGCGTTGAAGAGTGGACAGTATCCGGCTACACCTTC.

The genes are TRBV20-1 and TRBJ2-1; no definite D call. The CDR3 has 11 amino acids. V lost 0 bases and J 10 bases, leaving 7 bases between the germline ends. Germline loops: CDR1 DFQATT, CDR2 SNEGSKA (reference sequence). CDR3 in amino acids: CSAREKDEQFF. CDR3 bases: TGCAGTGCTAGAGAAAAGGACGAGCAGTTCTTC.

This clone has just one count. In DNA, the CDR3 is TGTGCCAGCAGTTACTCCACGACAGGTTGGAATCAGCCCCAGCATTTT. Residues: CASSYSTTGWNQPQHF. The V gene is TRBV6-2 or TRBV6-3, the J gene TRBJ1-5; D may be TRBD1 (6 bases). Germline V gives CDR1 MNHEY, CDR2 SVGEGT. The germline V and J ends were trimmed by 0 bases and 4 bases, with 13 bases remaining between them. CDR3 length equals 16 residues.

The DNA of the CDR3 is TGCGCCAGCAAAAGGGGGGCAGGGCTAGGCGAGCAGTACTTC. The encoded protein is CASKRGAGLGEQYF. The V and J genes are TRBV5-1 and TRBJ2-7; D assignment may be TRBD1 or TRBD2 (6 bases each). V was trimmed by 6 bases and J by 6 bases, leaving 19 bases between them. Germline-derived CDR1 and CDR2 are SGHRS and YFSETQ. The CDR3 has 14 residues.

This chain links TRBV7-8 with TRBJ2-5; D is possibly TRBD1 or TRBD2 (5 bases each). Germline loops: CDR1 SGHVS, CDR2 FQNEAQ. Between the trimmed V and J ends, which lost 2 bases and 3 bases, there was a span of 7 bases. The CDR3 is made up of 13 amino acids. CDR3 nucleotide sequence: TGTGCCAGCAGCTTAATGGGGGAAGAGACCCAGTACTTC. Translated: CASSLMGEETQYF.

This clone turned up a few times. This sequence joins TRBV5-6 and TRBJ1-6; D not resolved. Looked up from germline, CDR1 is SGHDT and CDR2 is YYEEEE. The ends were cut back, 4 bases at V and 10 bases at J, with 15 bases in the middle. The CDR3 length is 14 residues. CDR3 sequence: CASSLWTMWSPLHF. The CDR3 nucleotides read TGTGCCAGCAGCCTCTGGACTATGTGGTCACCCCTCCACTTT.

The J gene is TRBJ2-5, the V gene TRBV5-4, with 11 bases aligning to TRBD2. This CDR3 region has 16 residues. Germline loops: CDR1 SGHNT, CDR2 YYREEE (reference sequence). The V and J ends lost 3 bases and 2 bases, in that order; junction bases with no gene match: 6. Written as DNA, the CDR3 is TGTGCCAGCAGCTCAGAGACTAGCGGGGTTCAAGAGACCCAGTACTTC. This codes for CASSSETSGVQETQYF.

This clone rates as medium-sized. At the DNA level, this CDR3 is encoded by other sequences in the same sample as well. The V call is TRBV7-8, the J call TRBJ2-7, with TRBD2 identical over 10 bases. The CDR3 has 16 amino acids. With 5 bases clipped from V and 3 bases from J, the junction kept 10 bases outside the gene matches. Germline V gene lookup returns CDR1 SGHVS and CDR2 FQNEAQ. The CDR3 DNA reads as TGTGCCAGCAGCCGAGCATCCGGGACTAGCGTCTACGAGCAGTACTTC. Protein: CASSRASGTSVYEQYF.

The CDR3 region has the DNA TGTGCCAGCAGCTTGGAAGGAGCTTACAATGAGCAGTTCTTC. As protein: CASSLEGAYNEQFF. The J gene is TRBJ2-1, the V gene TRBV5-5; no definite D call. This CDR3 comprises 14 residues. With 0 bases removed from V and 4 bases from J, the gap between germline ends came to 8 bases. Germline V CDR1 and CDR2: SGHKS, YYEKEE (reference sequence).

The chain couples TRBV5-6 to TRBJ2-3; D might be TRBD1 (5 bases). V was clipped by 4 bases and J by 6 bases, with 27 bases between them. Looked up from germline, CDR1 is SGHDT and CDR2 is YYEEEE. The CDR3 is made up of 18 amino acids. The CDR3 region is CASSGSRRQGAFVDTQYF. The DNA of the CDR3 is TGTGCCAGCAGCGGAAGCCGGCGTCAGGGCGCTTTTGTGGATACGCAGTATTTT.

The rearrangement joins TRBV19 to TRBJ1-1; D perhaps matches TRBD1 (5 bases). Germline V CDR1 and CDR2: LNHDA, SQIVND (reference sequence). The V end was cut by 10 bases, the J end by 7 bases, with 16 bases between. The CDR3 has 12 residues. Here the CDR3 reads CATSSRESEAFF. CDR3 in DNA: TGTGCCACCTCGTCCAGGGAAAGTGAAGCTTTCTTT.

The chain combines TRBV10-2 with TRBJ1-2; D unclear. The V end was cut by 7 bases, the J end by 0 bases, with 12 bases between. The CDR3 is 14 residues long. Looked up from germline, CDR1 is WSHSY and CDR2 is SAAADI. The CDR3 loop reads CASTPLPTNYGYTF. The CDR3 nucleotides read TGCGCCAGCACGCCCTTACCCACTAACTATGGCTACACCTTC.

The chain is built from TRBV15 and TRBJ1-6; D not resolved. Trimming shortened V by 5 bases and J by 7 bases, and 6 bases separated the two germline ends. The CDR3 totals 12 residues. Germline loops: CDR1 LNHNV, CDR2 YYDKDF (reference sequence). The DNA for the CDR3 is TGTGCCACCAGCTTGCGGAATTCACCCCTCCACTTT. Amino acid sequence: CATSLRNSPLHF.

This chain links TRBV7-2 with TRBJ2-2; no definite D call. Trimming took off 1 base at V and 2 bases at J, with 8 bases between the two ends. Per the germline V gene, CDR1 is SGHTA and CDR2 is FQGNSA. The CDR3 has 15 amino acids. CDR3 nucleotides: TGTGCCAGCAGCTTAGTCGAGACTAACACCGGGGAGCTGTTTTTT. Its translation: CASSLVETNTGELFF. The entire variable domain, with the rest obtained from reference TRBV7-2 and TRBJ2-2, is as follows: GAGVSQSPSNKVTEKGKDVELRCDPISGHTALYWYRQSLGQGLEFLIYFQGNSAPDKSGLPSDRFSAERTGGSVSTLTIQRTQQEDSAVYLCASSLVETNTGELFFGEGSRLTVL.

This sequence joins TRBV4-2 and TRBJ1-4, with D tentatively TRBD1 (5 bases). Germline loops: CDR1 LGHNA, CDR2 YNFKEQ. Trimming left V 4 bases short and J 3 bases short, with 9 bases between. The CDR3 contains 14 residues. The CDR3 here is CASSRDGANEKLFF. The CDR3 DNA sequence: TGTGCCAGCAGCCGGGACGGGGCTAATGAAAAACTGTTTTTT.

The rearrangement uses TRBV10-3 and TRBJ2-3; possible D gene TRBD1, 6 bases. The length of the CDR3 is 13 residues. Trimming took 6 bases from V and 4 from J, leaving 11 bases between them. In germline, CDR1 is ENHRY, CDR2 SYGVKD. The CDR3 coding sequence is TGTGCCATCAGACAGGGTAGAGCAGATACGCAGTATTTT. Translating gives CAIRQGRADTQYF.

The chain employs TRBV19 and TRBJ2-5; perhaps TRBD1 as D (5 bases). V was cut by 2 bases and J by 2 bases, with 12 bases left in between. This CDR3 is 15 amino acids long. Germline loops: CDR1 LNHDA, CDR2 SQIVND (reference sequence). CDR3 sequence (DNA): TGTGCCAGTAGTATAATAGGGGTCCTACAAGAGACCCAGTACTTC. The encoded protein is CASSIIGVLQETQYF.

This sequence joins TRBV23-1 and TRBJ1-6, with TRBD1 identical over 9 bases. TRBV23-1 is an open reading frame, and its role is uncertain. The length of the CDR3 is 19 residues. J gave up 0 bases and V 6 bases, and 12 bases lay outside the gene matches. In nucleotides, the CDR3 is TGCGCCAGCAGACCCCGGGACAGGGCATACGTCTCCTATAATTCACCCCTCCACTTT. Residues: CASRPRDRAYVSYNSPLHF.

This chain links TRBV4-1 with TRBJ1-1, with D tentatively TRBD1 (6 bases). The CDR3 sequence is 11 residues long. Germline V gene sequence: CDR1 MGHRA, CDR2 YSYEKL. Trimming removed 4 bases from V and 10 bases from J, with 10 bases in between. The chain's CDR3 is CASSLGGRAFF. The CDR3 DNA follows: TGCGCCAGCAGCCTAGGGGGGCGAGCTTTCTTT.